Listed below are T cell receptor beta chains from one sample, sequenced in a study of blood T cell repertoires in COVID-19. Clones were sequenced by immunoSEQ multiplex PCR, and TCRdb holds only the in-frame ones, with some missing. The sample contains a few hundred thousand clones, roughly 90% of which appear only once. What was sequenced was PBMCs or T cells enriched from blood (not recorded which). These receptors all come from a woman in her thirties who had recovered from COVID-19. Each CDR3 is given with its conserved first and last residue. The order of the fields is J gene, V gene, clone size, D gene, CDR3 DNA, CDR3 protein. A D gene is named only where the DNA matches it firmly. Some rows mark clone size as missing; the rest say once, few, many or name a class of expanded clone.

TRBJ2-1 TRBV14 . . TGTGCCAGCAGCCAAGATATCACGGGCCCAGGGTCCTACAATGAGCAGTTCTTC CASSQDITGPGSYNEQFF
TRBJ2-3 TRBV27 few . TGTGCCAGCAGTTTAAACTCCCCCAGGGATACGCAGTATTTT CASSLNSPRDTQYF
TRBJ2-5 TRBV9 . . TGTGCCAGCAGTAGACAGTTAGAGACCCAGTACTTC CASSRQLETQYF
TRBJ2-7 TRBV29-1 . . TGCAGCGTTGGGCAGGACATCTACGAGCAGTACTTC CSVGQDIYEQYF
TRBJ2-1 TRBV4-2 . . TGTGCCAGCAGCCAAGAAGAGGGGGGGGCCTATGAGCAGTTCTTC CASSQEEGGAYEQFF
TRBJ2-7 TRBV28 few . TGTGCCAGCAGTTTAGTGTTGGTCGGGGACGAGCAGTACTTC CASSLVLVGDEQYF
TRBJ1-2 TRBV7-2 . . TGTGCCAGCAGCTTAGAATATAGCTATGGCTACACCTTC CASSLEYSYGYTF
TRBJ1-2 TRBV11-2 . TRBD1 TGTGCCAGCAGCTTGAACAGGGGAAGAAATGGCTACACCTTC CASSLNRGRNGYTF
TRBJ2-3 TRBV5-4 . TRBD1 TGTGCCAGCAGCTTGCGACAGGGGGCTCGGATCACAGATACGCAGTATTTT CASSLRQGARITDTQYF
TRBJ2-7 TRBV20-1 . . TGCAGTGCTAGTTCGGGGTACGAGCAGTACTTC CSASSGYEQYF
TRBJ2-1 TRBV3-1/TRBV3-2 . . TGTGCCAGCAGTTATATCGGGACACCATACAATGAGCAGTTCTTC CASSYIGTPYNEQFF
TRBJ2-3 TRBV3-1/TRBV3-2 . TRBD1 TGTGCCAGCAGCCAAGTCATCCGGGACAGGGGCTCAGATACGCAGTATTTT CASSQVIRDRGSDTQYF